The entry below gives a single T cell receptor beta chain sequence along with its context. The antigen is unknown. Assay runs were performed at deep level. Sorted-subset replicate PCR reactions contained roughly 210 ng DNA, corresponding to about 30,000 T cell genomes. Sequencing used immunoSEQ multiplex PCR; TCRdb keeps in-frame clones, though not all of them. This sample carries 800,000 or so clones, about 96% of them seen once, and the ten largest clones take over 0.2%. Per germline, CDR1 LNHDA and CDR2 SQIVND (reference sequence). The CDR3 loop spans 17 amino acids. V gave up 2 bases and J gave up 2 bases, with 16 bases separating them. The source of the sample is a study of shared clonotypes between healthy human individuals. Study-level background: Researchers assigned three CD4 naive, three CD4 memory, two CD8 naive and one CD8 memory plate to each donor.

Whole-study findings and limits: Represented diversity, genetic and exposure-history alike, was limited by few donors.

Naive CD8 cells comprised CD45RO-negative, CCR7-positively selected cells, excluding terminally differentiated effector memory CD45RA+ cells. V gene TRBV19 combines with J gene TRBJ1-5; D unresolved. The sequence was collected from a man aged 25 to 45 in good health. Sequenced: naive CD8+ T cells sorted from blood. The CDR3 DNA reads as TGTGCCAGTAGTATACCCCCTGACTTAAAAGGCAATCAGCCCCAGCATTTT. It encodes CASSIPPDLKGNQPQHF.